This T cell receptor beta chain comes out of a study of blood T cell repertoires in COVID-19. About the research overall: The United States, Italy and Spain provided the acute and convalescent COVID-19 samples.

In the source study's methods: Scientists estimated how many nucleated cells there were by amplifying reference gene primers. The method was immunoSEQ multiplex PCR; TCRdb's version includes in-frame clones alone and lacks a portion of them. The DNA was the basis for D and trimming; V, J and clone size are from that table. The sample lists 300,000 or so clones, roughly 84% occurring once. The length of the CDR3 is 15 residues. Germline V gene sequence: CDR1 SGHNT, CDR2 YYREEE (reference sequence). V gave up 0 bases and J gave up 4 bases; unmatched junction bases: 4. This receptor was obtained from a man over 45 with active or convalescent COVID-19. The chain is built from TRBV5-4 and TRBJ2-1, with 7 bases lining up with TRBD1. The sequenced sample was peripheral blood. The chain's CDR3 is CASSLGQGVYNEQFF. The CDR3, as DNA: TGTGCCAGCAGCTTGGGGCAGGGGGTTTACAATGAGCAGTTCTTC.